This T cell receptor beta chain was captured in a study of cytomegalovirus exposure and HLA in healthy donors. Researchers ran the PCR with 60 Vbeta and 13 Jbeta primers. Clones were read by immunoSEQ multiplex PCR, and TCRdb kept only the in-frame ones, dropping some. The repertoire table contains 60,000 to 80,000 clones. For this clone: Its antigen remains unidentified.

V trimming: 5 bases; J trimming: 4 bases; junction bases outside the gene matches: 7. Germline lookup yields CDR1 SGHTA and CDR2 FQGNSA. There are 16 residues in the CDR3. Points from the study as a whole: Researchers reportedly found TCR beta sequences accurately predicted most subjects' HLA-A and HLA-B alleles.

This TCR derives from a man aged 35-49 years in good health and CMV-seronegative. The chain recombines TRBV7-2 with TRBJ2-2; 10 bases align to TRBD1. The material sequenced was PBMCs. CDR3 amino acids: CASSPGQGRATGELFF. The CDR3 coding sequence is TGTGCCAGCAGCCCGGGACAGGGGCGGGCCACCGGGGAGCTGTTTTTT.